A selection of T cell receptor beta chains follows, all from one sample in a study of blood T cell repertoires in COVID-19. Method: immunoSEQ multiplex PCR; TCRdb's copy keeps in-frame clones and lacks some. The data hold 130,000 or so clones, with approximately 77% observed a single time. Material: peripheral blood. The receptors stem from an older man with acute or convalescent COVID-19. Each CDR3 is given with its conserved first and last residue. A D gene is named only where the DNA matches it firmly. Expanded clones get a size class; other rows say once, few or many, or leave the size out.

d_call	v_call	j_call	clone_size	cdr3_nt	cdr3_aa
NA	TRBV12-3/TRBV12-4	TRBJ2-5	NA	TGTGCCAGCAGTTTCAGTGAGACCCAGTACTTC	CASSFSETQYF
NA	TRBV18	TRBJ2-7	NA	TGTGCCAGCTCAGCGTCTAGCGTCGAGCAGTACTTC	CASSASSVEQYF
TRBD1	TRBV6-5	TRBJ2-7	once	TGTGCCAGCAGTAACCGACAGGGGGCTAGGGACGAGCAGTACTTC	CASSNRQGARDEQYF
TRBD1	TRBV5-6	TRBJ1-1	NA	TGTGCCAGCAGCTTACAGGGGGCTCTAGTGAACACTGAAGCTTTCTTT	CASSLQGALVNTEAFF
TRBD1	TRBV4-3	TRBJ1-3	once	TGCGCCAGCAGCTCCGGGACAGGGTCTGGAAACACCATATATTTT	CASSSGTGSGNTIYF
TRBD2	TRBV7-2	TRBJ2-1	NA	TGTGCCAGCAGCTTAAGCTTAGCGGGTTATGATGAGCAGTTCTTC	CASSLSLAGYDEQFF
NA	TRBV28	TRBJ1-1	NA	TGTGCCAGCATCAGCGGTCTTGCCCACACTGAAGCTTTCTTT	CASISGLAHTEAFF
NA	TRBV6-5	TRBJ2-3	many	TGTGCCAGCACCATTAGCGGCCTTAGCACAGATACGCAGTATTTT	CASTISGLSTDTQYF
NA	TRBV6-5	TRBJ2-3	NA	TGTGCCAGCAGTCTAGAGGCAATCACAGATACGCAGTATTTT	CASSLEAITDTQYF
TRBD2	TRBV11-1	TRBJ2-1	NA	TGTGCCAGCAGCGATAGCGGGGGGGCCGGTGAGCAGTTCTTC	CASSDSGGAGEQFF
TRBD2	TRBV7-8	TRBJ2-5	many	TGTGCCAGCTGGCGAGTGTTCGGGGGGGAGACCCAGTACTTC	CASWRVFGGETQYF
TRBD1	TRBV18	TRBJ2-3	NA	TGTGCCAGCTCACGATCAACCGGGACAGATAATACGCAGTATTTT	CASSRSTGTDNTQYF
TRBD2	TRBV10-1	TRBJ2-5	NA	TGCGCCAGCAGTTTCCGGACTAGAGGGGAGACCCAGTACTTC	CASSFRTRGETQYF
TRBD1	TRBV6-5	TRBJ2-7	NA	TGTGCCAGCAGTAAGTACAAGGACAGGACCTACGAGCAGTACTTC	CASSKYKDRTYEQYF
TRBD1	TRBV3-1/TRBV3-2	TRBJ1-2	NA	TGTGCCAGCAGCCAGGAGGGAGTACAGGGGGCTGACTATGGCTACACCTTC	CASSQEGVQGADYGYTF
TRBD1	TRBV10-3	TRBJ2-1	NA	TGTGCCATCAGGGACAGGGATAGGAATGAGCAGTTCTTC	CAIRDRDRNEQFF
NA	TRBV11-3	TRBJ1-6	once	TGTGCCAGCAGCATCGGGACTCCAGGTTCACCCCTCCACTTT	CASSIGTPGSPLHF
NA	TRBV7-2	TRBJ2-2	NA	TGTGCCAGCAGCTTAAGGGGGACATCGAATACCGGGGAGCTGTTTTTT	CASSLRGTSNTGELFF
NA	TRBV4-1	TRBJ1-2	NA	TGCGCCAGCAGCCAGAGCAGGGCCTCGGGTAGAGGCTACACCTTC	CASSQSRASGRGYTF
NA	TRBV30	TRBJ2-1	NA	TGTGCCTGGAGTGTATTCGATGAGCAGTTCTTC	CAWSVFDEQFF
TRBD1	TRBV19	TRBJ1-5	NA	TGTGCCAGTAGTGGTAACTTGGGACAGGGCCGAGAATTCGGCAATCAGCCCCAGCATTTT	CASSGNLGQGREFGNQPQHF
NA	TRBV7-9	TRBJ1-4	NA	TGTGCCAGCAGCTTCGACGACTTGTCTGAAAAACTGTTTTTT	CASSFDDLSEKLFF
NA	TRBV7-2	TRBJ1-5	NA	TGTGCCAGCAGCTTAGGACTCAATCAGCCCCAGCATTTT	CASSLGLNQPQHF
NA	TRBV15	TRBJ2-1	few	TGTGCCACCAGCAGAGGTGGAGTTAACAATGAGCAGTTCTTC	CATSRGGVNNEQFF
NA	TRBV5-1	TRBJ2-5	NA	TGCGCCAGCAGACTTAACCGGGAAGAGACCCAGTACTTC	CASRLNREETQYF
NA	TRBV5-1	TRBJ1-6	NA	TGCGCCAGCATGAAGACAGACTCTAATTCACCCCTCCACTTT	CASMKTDSNSPLHF
NA	TRBV5-1	TRBJ2-3	NA	TGCGCCAGCAGCTTGGGTGCCCGAAGAGCAGATACGCAGTATTTT	CASSLGARRADTQYF
NA	TRBV7-2	TRBJ1-3	NA	TGTGCCAGCAGCTTAGCGGGAGGAGTCTCCGCTCTGAACACCATATATTTT	CASSLAGGVSALNTIYF
NA	TRBV14	TRBJ1-2	NA	TGTGCCAGCAGCCAAGATGGTTTCCTTTTCCCCGGGAGCTATGGCTACACCTTC	CASSQDGFLFPGSYGYTF
NA	TRBV6-1	TRBJ1-1	NA	TGTGCCAGCAGTGACCAGGCAATAGCTGAAGCTTTCTTT	CASSDQAIAEAFF
NA	TRBV14	TRBJ2-7	NA	TGTGCCAGCAGCTGGTCAGGGGGGTACGAGCAGTACTTC	CASSWSGGYEQYF
NA	TRBV6-6	TRBJ1-1	NA	TGTGCCAGCAGTCAGCTTCGGGGGAACACTGAAGCTTTCTTT	CASSQLRGNTEAFF
TRBD1	TRBV5-5	TRBJ2-1	NA	TGTGCCAGCAGCCAGACAGGGGTCAATGAGCAGTTCTTC	CASSQTGVNEQFF
TRBD1	TRBV4-1	TRBJ1-1	NA	TGCGCCAGCAGCCGGACCCCGGGACAGGGGGCGACTGAAGCTTTCTTT	CASSRTPGQGATEAFF
NA	TRBV4-2	TRBJ1-6	NA	TGTGCCAGCAGCCAAGAAACCCGAGGATCACCCCTCCACTTT	CASSQETRGSPLHF
NA	TRBV24-1	TRBJ2-1	NA	TGTGCCACCAGTGGAGGATTAAATGAGCAGTTCTTC	CATSGGLNEQFF
TRBD1	TRBV4-1	TRBJ2-1	NA	TGCGCCAGCAGCCAGACAGGGCCTAACAATGAGCAGTTCTTC	CASSQTGPNNEQFF
TRBD1	TRBV5-1	TRBJ1-2	NA	TGCGCCAGCGCGCTCAACTCCGGGACAGGCTATGGCTACACCTTC	CASALNSGTGYGYTF
NA	TRBV21-1	TRBJ2-6	NA	TGTGCCAGCAGCAAAGTTCCCTTTAGCTACTCTGGGGCCAACGTCCTGACTTTC	CASSKVPFSYSGANVLTF
TRBD2	TRBV5-1	TRBJ2-5	few	TGCGCCAGCAGCTTGGATGGCGGGGGGCGGGAGACCCAGTACTTC	CASSLDGGGRETQYF
NA	TRBV2	TRBJ2-6	NA	TGTGCCAGCAGTGAAGAGGGGTCTGGGGCCAACGTCCTGACTTTC	CASSEEGSGANVLTF
NA	TRBV9	TRBJ1-2	many	TGTGCCAGCAGCGTAGCCCCTGAACTCTATGGCTACACCTTC	CASSVAPELYGYTF
TRBD1	TRBV13	TRBJ2-7	many	TGTGCCAGCAGCGTAGACACAGGGGGAAACGAGCAGTACTTC	CASSVDTGGNEQYF
TRBD1	TRBV15	TRBJ1-3	NA	TGTGCCACCAGCAGAGACTCGACAGGGGCACACTCTGGAAACACCATATATTTT	CATSRDSTGAHSGNTIYF
NA	TRBV5-1	TRBJ2-2	NA	TGCGCCAGCAGCTTGGGCAGGGAAGGCGGGGAGCTGTTTTTT	CASSLGREGGELFF
TRBD1	TRBV27	TRBJ2-7	NA	TGTGCCAGCAGCTCTCCCCCGGGACAGGGAACTCGCGAGCAGTACTTC	CASSSPPGQGTREQYF
NA	TRBV6-1	TRBJ1-2	few	TGTGCCAGCAGTGAGTCAGGGAACTATGGCTACACCTTC	CASSESGNYGYTF
TRBD1	TRBV20-1	TRBJ2-7	NA	TGCAGTGCTAGTCGTGGGACAGGGCAAAACTGGGGGCAGTACTTC	CSASRGTGQNWGQYF
NA	TRBV6-5	TRBJ2-5	NA	TGTGCCAGCAGGTTAAAAGAGACCCAGTACTTC	CASRLKETQYF
NA	TRBV5-1	TRBJ2-2	NA	TGCGCCAGCAGCTACTCGGGACTGAACACCGGGGAGCTGTTTTTT	CASSYSGLNTGELFF
NA	TRBV21-1	TRBJ1-2	few	TGTGCCAGCAGCACGGAGGGTTGGGACCTCCTGAATGGCTACACCTTC	CASSTEGWDLLNGYTF
TRBD1	TRBV7-2	TRBJ2-1	once	TGTGCCAGCAGCCGGGACAGCACCTCCTACAATGAGCAGTTCTTC	CASSRDSTSYNEQFF